The rows below give T cell receptor beta chains drawn from one sample of a study of T-cell reconstitution after alpha-beta-depleted transplantation in children. TCRdb re-called the PCR reads through MiXCR, storing one row per CDR3 protein. The sample shows approximately 980,000 distinct CDR3 sequences, 25% to 35% of them seen only once. The specimen was PBMCs, mostly from graft donor cells, collected 360 days after TCRalphabeta/CD19-depleted stem cell transplant. Receptors originate from a boy in the first two years of life who had a stem cell transplant for SCID, so the T cells may come from the graft donor. CDR3s include the opening cysteine and the closing phenylalanine or tryptophan. The D gene is left open where the match is weak. A clone size is listed for some rows: how often the clone was seen (once, few, many), or a class if it is expanded.

J: TRBJ1-5; V: TRBV6-5; size: -; D: -; DNA: TGTGCCAGCAGTTACAGTGGGAGGCTACGGCAGCCCCAGCATTTT; CDR3: CASSYSGRLRQPQHF
J: TRBJ2-7; V: TRBV9; size: many; D: TRBD1; DNA: TGTGCCAGCAGCCAAGGACAGGGGGGAGAGCAGTACTTC; CDR3: CASSQGQGGEQYF
J: TRBJ2-7; V: TRBV9; size: -; D: TRBD1; DNA: TGTGCCAGCAGCGCCAGGACAGGGGGGTTCTACGAGCAGTACTTC; CDR3: CASSARTGGFYEQYF
J: TRBJ2-1; V: TRBV12-3/TRBV12-4; size: few; D: TRBD1; DNA: TGTGCCAGCAGTTTGTTTGGACAGGGCCACAATGAGCAGTTCTTC; CDR3: CASSLFGQGHNEQFF
J: TRBJ2-1; V: TRBV25-1; size: -; D: -; DNA: TGTGCCAGCAGGGGGGTACAGGGCGGTGAGCAGTTCTTC; CDR3: CASRGVQGGEQFF
J: TRBJ1-5; V: TRBV5-5; size: many; D: TRBD1; DNA: TGTGCCAGCAGCTTCCTCCTCACAGGGGTCAGTCAGCCCCAGCATTTT; CDR3: CASSFLLTGVSQPQHF
J: TRBJ1-1; V: TRBV29-1; size: few; D: TRBD1; DNA: TGCAGCGTTGAAGCGGTGACAGGGGGCACGAACACTGAAGCTTTCTTT; CDR3: CSVEAVTGGTNTEAFF
J: TRBJ2-3; V: TRBV20-1; size: few; D: -; DNA: TGCAGTGCTAGAGTGAGCCCCTACACAGATACGCAGTATTTT; CDR3: CSARVSPYTDTQYF
J: TRBJ2-7; V: TRBV20-1; size: few; D: TRBD2; DNA: TGCAGTGCTAGGGGACTAGCGGGGAGCTCCTACGAGCAGTACTTC; CDR3: CSARGLAGSSYEQYF
J: TRBJ2-3; V: TRBV2; size: -; D: -; DNA: TGTGCCAGCAGACGTCGAGGGGGGGGAACCACAGATACGCAGTATTTT; CDR3: CASRRRGGGTTDTQYF
J: TRBJ1-1; V: TRBV4-2; size: -; D: -; DNA: TGTGCCAGCAGCCAAGAGGGCAGCGACACTGAAGCTTTCTTT; CDR3: CASSQEGSDTEAFF
J: TRBJ2-3; V: TRBV7-7; size: -; D: -; DNA: TGTGCCAGCAGCCCGCTTGGGCCGTTAGATACGCAGTATTTT; CDR3: CASSPLGPLDTQYF
J: TRBJ1-3; V: TRBV6-1; size: -; D: -; DNA: TGTGCCAGCAGTACGGGGGTAGAGAGGGGAAACACCATATATTTT; CDR3: CASSTGVERGNTIYF
J: TRBJ2-3; V: TRBV5-6; size: -; D: TRBD1; DNA: TGTGCCAGCAGTCAGGGACAGGTCGAAACAGATACGCAGTATTTT; CDR3: CASSQGQVETDTQYF
J: TRBJ2-3; V: TRBV5-5; size: -; D: -; DNA: TGTGCCAGCAGCTTGGCCGGGGCAGCGAGCACAGATACGCAGTATTTT; CDR3: CASSLAGAASTDTQYF
J: TRBJ1-5; V: TRBV18; size: few; D: -; DNA: TGTGCCAGCTCACGGACGGTTTATCAGCCCCAGCATTTT; CDR3: CASSRTVYQPQHF
J: TRBJ2-1; V: TRBV7-7; size: -; D: TRBD1; DNA: TGTGCCAGCAGCCCGTTACAGGGGGTCCCCTACAATGAGCAGTTCTTC; CDR3: CASSPLQGVPYNEQFF
J: TRBJ2-3; V: TRBV20-1; size: -; D: -; DNA: TGCAGTGCCAATCTCGGGGTGTACACAGATACGCAGTATTTT; CDR3: CSANLGVYTDTQYF
J: TRBJ2-7; V: TRBV7-2; size: many; D: TRBD1; DNA: TGTGCCAGCAGCTTTCCGGGACAGGGCTACGAGCAGTACTTC; CDR3: CASSFPGQGYEQYF
J: TRBJ2-1; V: TRBV11-2; size: -; D: TRBD1; DNA: TGTGCCAGCAGCTCACCACCCGGGACAGGGGGGGGATATGAGCAGTTCTTC; CDR3: CASSSPPGTGGGYEQFF
J: TRBJ1-1; V: TRBV15; size: few; D: -; DNA: TGTGCCACCAGCAGAGATTTAAAGGGTGAAGCTCCCGCTTTCTTT; CDR3: CATSRDLKGEAPAFF
J: TRBJ2-7; V: TRBV4-2; size: -; D: -; DNA: TGTGCCAGCAGCCAGGTGAAGAGAGGGCCTTCCTACGAGCAGTACTTC; CDR3: CASSQVKRGPSYEQYF
J: TRBJ1-1; V: TRBV5-5; size: -; D: -; DNA: TGTGCCAGCAGCTTGAGTCAGGGAGTCACTGAAGCTTTCTTT; CDR3: CASSLSQGVTEAFF
J: TRBJ2-5; V: TRBV20-1; size: few; D: -; DNA: TGCAGTGCTAGAGATCGGTCGGGCCCAGAGACCCAGTACTTC; CDR3: CSARDRSGPETQYF
J: TRBJ1-6; V: TRBV28; size: few; D: -; DNA: TGTGCCAGCTCCCTAGGGGTCACTTACAATTCACCCCTCCACTTT; CDR3: CASSLGVTYNSPLHF
J: TRBJ2-5; V: TRBV5-1; size: -; D: -; DNA: TGCGCCAGCAGCTTGTTTATCTTAAGTGGGACACCGGGGGAGACCCAGTACTTC; CDR3: CASSLFILSGTPGETQYF
J: TRBJ2-5; V: TRBV3-1; size: few; D: -; DNA: TGTGCCAGCAGCTCATATGGACAGCAAGAGACCCAGTACTTC; CDR3: CASSSYGQQETQYF
J: TRBJ2-7; V: TRBV12-3/TRBV12-4; size: few; D: -; DNA: TGTGCCAGCAGTGCCGACCACTACGAGCAGTACTTC; CDR3: CASSADHYEQYF
J: TRBJ2-3; V: TRBV7-2; size: -; D: TRBD2; DNA: TGTGCCAGCAGCCCTAGCGGGGGGTCCCGCGGGGATACGCAGTATTTT; CDR3: CASSPSGGSRGDTQYF
J: TRBJ2-7; V: TRBV7-9; size: few; D: TRBD1; DNA: TGTGCCAGCAGCTTAGCATGGACAGGGGGGTCCTACGAGCAGTACTTC; CDR3: CASSLAWTGGSYEQYF
J: TRBJ2-1; V: TRBV6-5; size: -; D: TRBD2; DNA: TGTGCCAGCAGTTACTCTAGCGGGCGAACCTACAATGAGCAGTTCTTC; CDR3: CASSYSSGRTYNEQFF
J: TRBJ2-5; V: TRBV20-1; size: -; D: TRBD2; DNA: TGCAGTGAGACTAGCGGCAAAGAGACCCAGTACTTC; CDR3: CSETSGKETQYF
J: TRBJ2-7; V: TRBV11-3; size: -; D: -; DNA: TGTGCCAGCAGCATGACAGGTTTCGGAGAGCAGTGCTTC; CDR3: CASSMTGFGEQCF
J: TRBJ2-3; V: TRBV4-1; size: few; D: -; DNA: TGCGCCAGCAGCCAAGGGGTATTGCGTAGAGATACGCAGTATTTT; CDR3: CASSQGVLRRDTQYF
J: TRBJ2-3; V: TRBV4-2; size: -; D: TRBD2; DNA: TGTGCCAGCAGCCCCCTAGCGGGCAAACGCACAGATACGCAGTATTTT; CDR3: CASSPLAGKRTDTQYF
J: TRBJ1-5; V: TRBV28; size: few; D: -; DNA: TGTGCCAGCAGTTTATCGTACCGCAATCAGCCCCAGCATTTT; CDR3: CASSLSYRNQPQHF
J: TRBJ1-2; V: TRBV6-5; size: few; D: -; DNA: TGTGCCAGTTTGGGGACTTCCGATGGCTACACCTTC; CDR3: CASLGTSDGYTF
J: TRBJ1-3; V: TRBV7-9; size: -; D: TRBD1; DNA: TGTGCCAGCAGCTTAGCCGGGACAGAGGGAAACACCATATATTTT; CDR3: CASSLAGTEGNTIYF
J: TRBJ1-2; V: TRBV21-1; size: -; D: -; DNA: TGTGCCAGCAGCCCCTCAAGGACTTCACATCGGTACACCTTC; CDR3: CASSPSRTSHRYTF
J: TRBJ1-5; V: TRBV20-1; size: -; D: -; DNA: TGCAGTGCGACCTCACAGCAGTACAATCAGCCCCAGCATTTT; CDR3: CSATSQQYNQPQHF
J: TRBJ1-3; V: TRBV25-1; size: -; D: -; DNA: TGTGCCAGCAGTGAATATAAGGGAAATTTTGGAAACACCATATATTTT; CDR3: CASSEYKGNFGNTIYF
J: TRBJ2-7; V: TRBV5-1; size: -; D: -; DNA: TGCGCCAGCAGTCGGGTGTGGGGGGACTACGAGCAGTACTTC; CDR3: CASSRVWGDYEQYF
J: TRBJ2-6; V: TRBV12-3/TRBV12-4; size: few; D: TRBD1; DNA: TGTGCCAGCAGTTTATCCATCGGACAGGGATCTGGGGCCAACGTCCTGACTTTC; CDR3: CASSLSIGQGSGANVLTF
J: TRBJ2-2; V: TRBV10-2; size: -; D: -; DNA: TGCGCCAGCAGTGAGGTTTCAGCCCTTACCGGGGAGCTGTTTTTT; CDR3: CASSEVSALTGELFF
J: TRBJ1-3; V: TRBV2; size: -; D: -; DNA: TGTGCCAGCACCTCGGGCGTCGGAAACACCATATATTTT; CDR3: CASTSGVGNTIYF
J: TRBJ1-1; V: TRBV5-1; size: few; D: -; DNA: TGCGCCAGCAGCTTGGAGCCCCACACTGAAGCTTTCTTT; CDR3: CASSLEPHTEAFF
J: TRBJ2-2; V: TRBV5-1; size: -; D: -; DNA: TGCGCCAGCAGCTTGGACGGCAGCTTCACCGGGGAGCTGTTTTTT; CDR3: CASSLDGSFTGELFF
J: TRBJ2-3; V: TRBV7-2; size: few; D: -; DNA: TGTGCCAGCAGCTTACCTGGGGTTCCGCCACACACAGATACGCAGTATTTT; CDR3: CASSLPGVPPHTDTQYF
J: TRBJ2-1; V: TRBV20-1; size: -; D: -; DNA: TGCAGTGTCTGGGGCAATGAGCAGTTCTTC; CDR3: CSVWGNEQFF
J: TRBJ2-3; V: TRBV5-1; size: -; D: TRBD2; DNA: TGCGCCAGCAGCTTGATCGCGGGGGGGCCACGGGATACGCAGTATTTT; CDR3: CASSLIAGGPRDTQYF
J: TRBJ1-2; V: TRBV7-9; size: -; D: TRBD1; DNA: TGTGCCAGCAGCTCCACAGGGGGCCCGGATGGCTACACCTTC; CDR3: CASSSTGGPDGYTF
J: TRBJ1-1; V: TRBV7-2; size: -; D: -; DNA: TGTGCCAGCAGCTTAATTAAAGGGCCCACTGAAGCTTTCTTT; CDR3: CASSLIKGPTEAFF
J: TRBJ2-3; V: TRBV7-2; size: few; D: -; DNA: TGTGCCAGCAGCCGGGGGCCCGCAGATACGCAGTATTTT; CDR3: CASSRGPADTQYF
J: TRBJ2-3; V: TRBV6-4; size: few; D: TRBD1; DNA: TGTGCCAGCAGTGCGAGGGGGCGTACAGATACGCAGTATTTT; CDR3: CASSARGRTDTQYF